The clone carrying this TCR beta chain was counted at least ten times. Its antigen is not identified. The V gene end was trimmed by 11 bases and the J gene end by 5 bases; junction bases not matched to a gene: 9. This CDR3 has 13 residues. Germline-derived CDR1 and CDR2 are MNHEY and SMNVEV (reference sequence). The sample originates from a study of regulatory T cells in long-lasting Graves disease. Study-level findings and limits: Persistent Graves' patients showed reduced TCR diversity versus newly diagnosed patients. The study found persistent patients shared more public clonotypes (approximately 2,700) than new patients (around 1,000).

Time point indicated: newly diagnosed GD, antithyroid drugs for less than 3 months. PBMC RNA was the source of the TCR library. A roughly 9-milliliter sample of peripheral blood was drawn into EDTA tubes. To make TCR beta libraries, researchers used iRepertoire HTBI primers and Arm-PCR of CDR3 regions. TCRdb itself ran the multiplex PCR reads through MiXCR, one entry per CDR3 protein. The data show more than 350,000 distinct CDR3 sequences, around 14% seen once. These same records also appear under a second study, on T cells in Graves' hyperthyroidism and ophthalmopathy. Per that paper: Blood samples included most of the expanded thyroid clonotypes exceeding 0.001.

The sample consisted of peripheral blood mononuclear cells (PBMCs), taken at new diagnosis, from a patient treated with antithyroid drugs. This TCR derives from a woman in her twenties or thirties with Graves disease. The rearrangement joins TRBV27 to TRBJ2-5, with TRBD1 identical over 9 bases. CDR3 nucleotide sequence: TGTGCCGTGTTAAACAGGGGGCGTGAGACCCAGTACTTC. The encoded protein is CAVLNRGRETQYF.